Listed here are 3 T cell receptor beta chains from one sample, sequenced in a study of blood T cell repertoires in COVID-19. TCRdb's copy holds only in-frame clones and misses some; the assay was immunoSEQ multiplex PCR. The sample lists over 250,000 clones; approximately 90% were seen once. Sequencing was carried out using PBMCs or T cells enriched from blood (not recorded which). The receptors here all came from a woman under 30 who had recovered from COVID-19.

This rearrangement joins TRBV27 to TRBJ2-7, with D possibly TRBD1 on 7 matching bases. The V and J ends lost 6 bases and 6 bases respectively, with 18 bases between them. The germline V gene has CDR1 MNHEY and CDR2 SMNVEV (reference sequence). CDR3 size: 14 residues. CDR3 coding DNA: TGTGCCAGCAGCCCCAGGGGGGCGATTGGCGAGCAGTACTTC. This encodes CASSPRGAIGEQYF.

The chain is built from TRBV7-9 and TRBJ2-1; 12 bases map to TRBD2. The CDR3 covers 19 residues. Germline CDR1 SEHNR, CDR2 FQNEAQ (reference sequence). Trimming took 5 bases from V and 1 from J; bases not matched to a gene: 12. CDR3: CASSRQTSGGIRSYNEQFF. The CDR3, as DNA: TGTGCCAGCAGCCGACAGACTAGCGGGGGAATAAGGTCCTACAATGAGCAGTTCTTC.

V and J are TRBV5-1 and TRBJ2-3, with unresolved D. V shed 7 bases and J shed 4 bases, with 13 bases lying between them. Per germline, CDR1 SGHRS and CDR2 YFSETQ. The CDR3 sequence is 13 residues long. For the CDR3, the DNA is TGCGCCAGCCACAACCCCAATGCAGATACGCAGTATTTT. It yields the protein CASHNPNADTQYF.